This T cell receptor (beta chain) was identified during a study of blood T cell repertoires in COVID-19. TCRdb keeps only in-frame clones here, not all; method: immunoSEQ multiplex PCR. Of approximately 230,000 clones listed, around 80% were seen once; the top ten hold 4% to 4.5%. Germline V CDR1 and CDR2: MNHGY, SAAAGT. The V and J ends lost 6 bases and 0 bases respectively, with 12 bases between them. The CDR3 spans 15 residues. This chain links TRBV6-8 with TRBJ1-5, with unresolved D. The sequencing sample was made of peripheral blood. This clonotype was sampled from a woman in her 40s with active or convalescent COVID-19. Written as DNA, the CDR3 is TGTGCCAGCAGCCGCAGTTCAGATAGCAATCAGCCCCAGCATTTT. Translated, it gives CASSRSSDSNQPQHF.